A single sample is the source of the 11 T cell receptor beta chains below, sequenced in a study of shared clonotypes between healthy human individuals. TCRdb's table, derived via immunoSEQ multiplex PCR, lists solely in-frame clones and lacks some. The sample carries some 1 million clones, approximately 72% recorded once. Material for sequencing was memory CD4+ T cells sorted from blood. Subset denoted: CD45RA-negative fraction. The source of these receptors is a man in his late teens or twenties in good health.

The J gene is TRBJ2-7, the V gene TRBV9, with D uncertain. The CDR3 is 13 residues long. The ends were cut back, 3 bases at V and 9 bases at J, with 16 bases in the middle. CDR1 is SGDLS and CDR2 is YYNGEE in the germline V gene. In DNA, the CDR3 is TGTGCCAGCAGCGGGCTCGCAGAGGACGGGCAGTACTTC. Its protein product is CASSGLAEDGQYF.

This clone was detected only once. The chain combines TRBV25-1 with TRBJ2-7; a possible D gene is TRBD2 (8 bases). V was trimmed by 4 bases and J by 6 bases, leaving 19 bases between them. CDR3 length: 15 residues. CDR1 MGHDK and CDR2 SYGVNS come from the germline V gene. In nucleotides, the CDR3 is TGTGCCAGCAGTGCAGGGGGACTAGTTGGGCGCGAGCAGTACTTC. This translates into CASSAGGLVGREQYF.

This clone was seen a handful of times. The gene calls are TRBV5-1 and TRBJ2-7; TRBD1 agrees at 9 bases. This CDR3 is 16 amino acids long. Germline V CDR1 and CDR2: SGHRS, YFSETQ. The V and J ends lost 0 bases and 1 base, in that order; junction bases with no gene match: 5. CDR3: CASSLESGTGSYEQYF. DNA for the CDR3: TGCGCCAGCAGCTTGGAGTCCGGGACAGGGTCCTACGAGCAGTACTTC. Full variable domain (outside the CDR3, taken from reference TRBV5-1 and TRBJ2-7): KAGVTQTPRYLIKTRGQQVTLSCSPISGHRSVSWYQQTPGQGLQFLFEYFSETQRNKGNFPGRFSGRQFSNSRSEMNVSTLELGDSALYLCASSLESGTGSYEQYFGPGTRLTVT.

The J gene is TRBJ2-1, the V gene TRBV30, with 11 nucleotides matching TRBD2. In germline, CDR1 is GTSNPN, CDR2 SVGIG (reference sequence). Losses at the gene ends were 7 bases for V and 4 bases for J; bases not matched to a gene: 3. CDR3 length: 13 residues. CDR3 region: CALSSGGYNEQFF. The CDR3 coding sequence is TGTGCCTTATCTAGCGGGGGGTACAATGAGCAGTTCTTC.

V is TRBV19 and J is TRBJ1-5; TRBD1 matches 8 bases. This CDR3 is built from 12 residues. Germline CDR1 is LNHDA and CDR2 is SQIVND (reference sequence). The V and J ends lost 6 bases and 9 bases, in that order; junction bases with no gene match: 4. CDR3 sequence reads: CASRPDRGPQHF. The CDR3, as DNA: TGTGCCAGTAGACCCGACAGGGGGCCCCAGCATTTT.

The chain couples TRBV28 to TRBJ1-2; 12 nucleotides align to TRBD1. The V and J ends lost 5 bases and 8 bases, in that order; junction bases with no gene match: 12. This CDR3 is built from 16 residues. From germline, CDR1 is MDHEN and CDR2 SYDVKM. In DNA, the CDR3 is TGTGCCAGCAGTGGGCCAGGGACAGGGGGCGCTGACGGCTACACCTTC. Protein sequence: CASSGPGTGGADGYTF.

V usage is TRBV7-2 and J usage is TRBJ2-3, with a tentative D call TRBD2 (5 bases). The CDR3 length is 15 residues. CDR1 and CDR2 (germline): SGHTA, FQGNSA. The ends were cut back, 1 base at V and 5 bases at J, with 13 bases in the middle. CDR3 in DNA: TGTGCCAGCAGCTTAGTAGGTAGCGCTGGAGATACGCAGTATTTT. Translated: CASSLVGSAGDTQYF. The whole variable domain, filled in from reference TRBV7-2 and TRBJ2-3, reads GAGVSQSPSNKVTEKGKDVELRCDPISGHTALYWYRQSLGQGLEFLIYFQGNSAPDKSGLPSDRFSAERTGGSVSTLTIQRTQQEDSAVYLCASSLVGSAGDTQYFGPGTRLTVL.

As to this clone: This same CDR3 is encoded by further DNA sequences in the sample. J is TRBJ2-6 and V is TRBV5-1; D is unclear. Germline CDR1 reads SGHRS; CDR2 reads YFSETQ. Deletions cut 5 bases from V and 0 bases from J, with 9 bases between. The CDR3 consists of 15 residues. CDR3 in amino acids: CASSLDGSGANVLTF. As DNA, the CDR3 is TGCGCCAGCAGTCTGGATGGCTCTGGGGCCAACGTCCTGACTTTC.

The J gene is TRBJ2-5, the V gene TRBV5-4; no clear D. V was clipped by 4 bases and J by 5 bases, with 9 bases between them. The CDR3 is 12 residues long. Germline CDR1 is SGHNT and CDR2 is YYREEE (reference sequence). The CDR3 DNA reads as TGTGCCAGCAGCCGATCTTGGGAGACCCAGTACTTC. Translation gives CASSRSWETQYF. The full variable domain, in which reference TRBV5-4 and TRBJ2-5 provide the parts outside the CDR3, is ETGVTQSPTHLIKTRGQQVTLRCSSQSGHNTVSWYQQALGQGPQFIFQYYREEENGRGNFPPRFSGLQFPNYSSELNVNALELDDSALYLCASSRSWETQYFGPGTRLLVL.

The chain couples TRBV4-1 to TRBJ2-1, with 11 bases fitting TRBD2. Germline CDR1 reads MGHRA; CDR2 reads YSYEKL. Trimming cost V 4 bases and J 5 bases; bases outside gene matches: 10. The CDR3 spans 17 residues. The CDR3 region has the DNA TGCGCCAGCAGCCGACTTATAACTAGCGGGGGAAACAATGAGCAGTTCTTC. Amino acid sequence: CASSRLITSGGNNEQFF.

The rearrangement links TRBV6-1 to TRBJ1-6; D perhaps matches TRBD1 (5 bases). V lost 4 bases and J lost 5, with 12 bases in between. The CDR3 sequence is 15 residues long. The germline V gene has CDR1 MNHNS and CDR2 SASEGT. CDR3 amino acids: CASSALQGHNSPLHF. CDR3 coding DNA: TGTGCCAGCAGTGCTTTGCAGGGCCATAATTCACCCCTCCACTTT.